The 9 T cell receptor beta chains given below trace back to one sample, sequenced in a study of CD8+ T cells in alopecia areata. Extracted from the samples, RNA was reverse transcribed into cDNA to serve as the sequencing template. Data came from immunoSEQ multiplex PCR; TCRdb stores just in-frame clones and leaves some out. The sample lists 190,000 or so clones; roughly 64% were seen once. Treatment here: oral pan-JAK inhibitor, 5-10 mg twice daily. The specimen comprised CD8+ T cells sorted from blood, sampled at week 24, from a patient treated with tofacitinib. All receptors derive from a human donor with alopecia areata.

This chain links TRBV4-1 with TRBJ1-2; TRBD1 might be the D (6 bases). Trimming removed 4 bases from V and 0 bases from J, with 12 bases in between. Germline assignment: CDR1 MGHRA and CDR2 YSYEKL. The CDR3 has 15 amino acids. The CDR3 spells CASSPPGHSNYGYTF. The DNA of the CDR3 is TGCGCCAGCAGCCCGCCGGGACACTCTAACTATGGCTACACCTTC.

This sequence joins TRBV27 and TRBJ1-2; no clear D gene. Trimming stripped 7 bases from V and 4 bases from J, with 10 bases between. The CDR3 has 12 residues. Germline lookup yields CDR1 MNHEY and CDR2 SMNVEV (reference sequence). CDR3 nucleotide sequence: TGTGCCAGCATGGACGGAGTCTATGGCTACACCTTC. It yields the protein CASMDGVYGYTF.

This chain connects TRBV6-5 to TRBJ2-6; D unresolved. CDR1 is MNHEY and CDR2 is SVGAGI in the germline V gene. Trimming pared 0 bases from V and 0 bases from J, leaving 3 bases between. The CDR3 runs 15 residues. The CDR3 reads CASSYSLSGANVLTF. The CDR3 bases are TGTGCCAGCAGTTACTCACTCTCTGGGGCCAACGTCCTGACTTTC.

The chain joins TRBV7-9 to TRBJ2-7; D unresolved. The CDR3 sequence is 17 residues long. Between the trimmed V and J ends, which lost 5 bases and 2 bases, there was a span of 22 bases. Looked up from germline, CDR1 is SEHNR and CDR2 is FQNEAQ (reference sequence). CDR3 DNA sequence: TGTGCCAGCAGCACCGGCCGCTCCCTGCCCGGCCCCTACGAGCAGTACTTC. It translates to CASSTGRSLPGPYEQYF.

The CDR3 protein is CASRYTGGRGTEAFF. The CDR3 DNA sequence: TGCGCCAGCCGATACACAGGGGGCCGGGGCACTGAAGCTTTCTTT. The rearrangement joins TRBV5-1 to TRBJ1-1, with 9 bases that match TRBD1. The length of the CDR3 is 15 residues. Germline trimming cut 7 bases from V and 4 bases from J; bases unmatched to any gene: 11. CDR1 is SGHRS and CDR2 is YFSETQ in the germline V gene.

The rearrangement links TRBV27 to TRBJ2-7; D possibly matches TRBD1 or TRBD2 (5 bases each). The CDR3 loop spans 12 amino acids. Germline CDR1 is MNHEY and CDR2 is SMNVEV (reference sequence). V was cut by 3 bases and J by 6 bases, with 9 bases left in between. CDR3 in amino acids: CASSFGGVEQYF. The CDR3 bases are TGTGCCAGCAGTTTTGGGGGAGTCGAGCAGTACTTC.

A single count supports this clone. The genes are TRBV5-1 and TRBJ2-7; D is unresolved. Deletions cut 3 bases from V and 2 bases from J, with 12 bases between. CDR1 SGHRS and CDR2 YFSETQ come from the germline V gene. This CDR3 has 14 amino acids. The CDR3 region has the DNA TGCGCCAGCAGCTCTTCCGGGCTAGCCTACGAGCAGTACTTC. It translates to CASSSSGLAYEQYF.

This chain connects TRBV10-3 to TRBJ1-4; 7 positions match TRBD1. CDR3 length: 13 amino acids. Germline trimming cut 6 bases from V and 12 bases from J; bases unmatched to any gene: 10. Per the germline V gene, CDR1 is ENHRY and CDR2 is SYGVKD. The CDR3 bases are TGTGCCATCAGGACAGGGAGGGCGGGGGAACTGTTTTTT. This encodes CAIRTGRAGELFF.

The table lists this clone with a few counts. The rearrangement joins TRBV5-5 to TRBJ2-4, with D possibly matching TRBD1 (6 bases). CDR1 SGHKS and CDR2 YYEKEE come from the germline V gene (reference sequence). The V gene lost 3 bases and the J gene lost 12 bases, with 19 bases spanning the gap. The CDR3 is 14 residues long. The CDR3 reads CASSYAGSGQSQYF. DNA for the CDR3: TGTGCCAGCAGCTACGCCGGTAGTGGACAGTCTCAGTACTTC.